Listed below are T cell receptor beta chains from one sample, sequenced in a study of CD8 T cells in Susac syndrome. MiXCR, applied by TCRdb to the immunoSEQ multiplex PCR reads, yields one record per CDR3 protein. The sample contains a few hundred thousand distinct CDR3 sequences, about 94% of which appear only once. The sequenced material came from CD4+ T cells from PBMCs. The source of these receptors is a human donor with Susac syndrome. Both conserved end residues are part of each CDR3. D genes are given only for firm matches. Clone size, where shown, is once, few, many, or a class for clones that have expanded.

J	size	V	D	CDR3	DNA
TRBJ2-7	NA	TRBV5-1	TRBD1	CASSPSTGTYEQYF	TGCGCCAGCAGCCCCTCGACAGGGACCTACGAGCAGTACTTC
TRBJ2-1	NA	TRBV3-1	NA	CASSRWDSHNEQFF	TGTGCCAGCAGCCGATGGGACTCCCACAATGAGCAGTTCTTC
TRBJ1-2	few	TRBV7-2	TRBD1	CASSLGQGARGYTF	TGTGCCAGCAGCTTAGGACAGGGGGCGAGGGGCTACACCTTC
TRBJ2-1	NA	TRBV5-5	NA	CASSLATGLRNNEQFF	TGTGCCAGCAGCTTGGCAACAGGTTTAAGAAACAATGAGCAGTTCTTC
TRBJ2-2	NA	TRBV6-2/TRBV6-3	NA	CASSYPLHGYTGELFF	TGTGCCAGCAGTTACCCTCTACATGGGTACACCGGGGAGCTGTTTTTT
TRBJ1-5	NA	TRBV6-6	TRBD1	CASSMTGGINQPQHF	TGTGCCAGCAGCATGACAGGGGGGATAAATCAGCCCCAGCATTTT
TRBJ2-1	NA	TRBV5-1	TRBD2	CASSAAVGLAGHNEQFF	TGCGCCAGCAGCGCAGCAGTGGGGCTAGCGGGTCACAATGAGCAGTTCTTC
TRBJ2-7	NA	TRBV6-5	TRBD2	CASSYRRGGTYEQYF	TGTGCCAGCAGTTATCGTCGGGGGGGAACCTACGAGCAGTACTTC
TRBJ2-3	NA	TRBV4-2	NA	CASSQASSGVSTDTQYF	TGTGCCAGCAGCCAGGCCTCCTCCGGGGTTAGCACAGATACGCAGTATTTT
TRBJ1-5	once	TRBV29-1	TRBD1	CSVTGTGSNQPQHF	TGCAGCGTCACCGGGACAGGGTCCAATCAGCCCCAGCATTTT
TRBJ1-6	NA	TRBV7-8	TRBD1	CASNSGQAGPLHF	TGTGCCAGCAATTCCGGACAGGCGGGTCCCCTCCACTTT
TRBJ2-5	NA	TRBV4-3	NA	CASSQAFLGGETQYF	TGCGCCAGCAGCCAAGCCTTTCTCGGAGGAGAGACCCAGTACTTC